What follows is one T cell receptor (beta chain) and its context. Between the trimmed V and J ends, which lost 0 bases and 12 bases, there was a span of 9 bases. The V gene's germline CDR1 is GTSNPN and CDR2 SVGIG (reference sequence). The CDR3 loop spans 11 amino acids. This entry is derived from a study of blood T cell repertoires in COVID-19. Assay: immunoSEQ multiplex PCR; the TCRdb copy retains only in-frame clones and omits some. Among 200,000 to 250,000 clones, approximately 77% were seen once, and the ten largest hold 3.6%. This sequence originates from a woman of 80 years or more with acute or convalescent COVID-19. The chain recombines TRBV30 with TRBJ2-1; D uncertain. The sequencing sample was made of peripheral blood. The CDR3 is CAWSVLVLQFF. CDR3 nucleotide sequence: TGTGCCTGGAGTGTACTCGTGCTGCAGTTCTTC.